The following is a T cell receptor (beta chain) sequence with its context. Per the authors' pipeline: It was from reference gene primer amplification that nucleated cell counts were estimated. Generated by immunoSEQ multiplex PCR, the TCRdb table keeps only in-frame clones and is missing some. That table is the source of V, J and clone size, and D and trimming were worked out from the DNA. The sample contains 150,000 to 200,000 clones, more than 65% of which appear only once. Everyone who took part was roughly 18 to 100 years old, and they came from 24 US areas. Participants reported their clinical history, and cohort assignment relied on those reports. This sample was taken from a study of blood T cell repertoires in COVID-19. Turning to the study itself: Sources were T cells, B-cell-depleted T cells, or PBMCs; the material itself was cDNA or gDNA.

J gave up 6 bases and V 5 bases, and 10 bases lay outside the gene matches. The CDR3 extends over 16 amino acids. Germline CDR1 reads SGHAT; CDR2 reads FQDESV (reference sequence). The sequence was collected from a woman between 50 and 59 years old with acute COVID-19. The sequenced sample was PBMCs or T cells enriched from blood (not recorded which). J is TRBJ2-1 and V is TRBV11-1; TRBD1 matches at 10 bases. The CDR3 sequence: CASSDMTGGGGNEQFF. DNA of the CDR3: TGTGCCAGCAGCGATATGACAGGGGGCGGTGGCAATGAGCAGTTCTTC.